This TCR beta chain was documented in a study of blood T cell repertoires in COVID-19. Study as a whole: Sites across the United States, Italy and Spain contributed samples from acute and convalescent COVID-19.

Some clones are missing from TCRdb's copy, which holds only in-frame ones; the method was immunoSEQ multiplex PCR. This table holds about 120,000 clones, around four fifths found once. Trimming removed 8 bases from V and 2 bases from J, with 16 bases in between. The CDR3 consists of 14 residues. Germline V CDR1 and CDR2: LNHDA, SQIVND (reference sequence). This sequence joins TRBV19 and TRBJ2-7, with D possibly being TRBD2 (6 bases). Sequencing used peripheral blood. This TCR came from a man aged 70 or older with active or convalescent COVID-19. This CDR3 is CASAISGSTYEQYF. As DNA, the CDR3 is TGTGCCAGTGCTATCAGCGGGTCGACCTACGAGCAGTACTTC.